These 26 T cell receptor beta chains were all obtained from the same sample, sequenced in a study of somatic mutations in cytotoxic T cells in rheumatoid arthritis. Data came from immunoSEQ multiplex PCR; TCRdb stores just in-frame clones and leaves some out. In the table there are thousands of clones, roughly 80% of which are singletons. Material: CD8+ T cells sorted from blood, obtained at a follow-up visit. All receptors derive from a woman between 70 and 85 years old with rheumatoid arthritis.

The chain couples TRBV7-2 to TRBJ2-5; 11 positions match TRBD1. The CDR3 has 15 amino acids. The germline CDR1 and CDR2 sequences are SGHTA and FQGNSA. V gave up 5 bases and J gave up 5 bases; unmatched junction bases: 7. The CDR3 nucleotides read TGTGCCAGCAGCACCCGGGACAGGGGGTGGGAGACCCAGTACTTC. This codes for CASSTRDRGWETQYF.

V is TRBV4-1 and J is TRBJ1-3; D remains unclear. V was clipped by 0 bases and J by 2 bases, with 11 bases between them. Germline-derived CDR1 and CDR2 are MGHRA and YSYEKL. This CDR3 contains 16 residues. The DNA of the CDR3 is TGCGCCAGCAGCCAAGACCCGGTAGGGCCTGGAAACACCATATATTTT. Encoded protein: CASSQDPVGPGNTIYF.

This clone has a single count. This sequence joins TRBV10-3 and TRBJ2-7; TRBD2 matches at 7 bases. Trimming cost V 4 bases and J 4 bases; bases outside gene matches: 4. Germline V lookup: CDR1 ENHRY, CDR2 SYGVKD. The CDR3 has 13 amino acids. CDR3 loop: CAISAGREYEQYF. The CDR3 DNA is TGTGCCATCAGTGCTGGGCGGGAGTACGAGCAGTACTTC.

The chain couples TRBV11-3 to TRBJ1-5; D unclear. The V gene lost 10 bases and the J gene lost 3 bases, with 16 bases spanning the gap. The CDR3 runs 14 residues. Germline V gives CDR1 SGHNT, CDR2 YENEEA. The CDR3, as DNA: TGTGCCAACCCCCCTCGGCACATCAATCAGCCCCAGCATTTT. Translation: CANPPRHINQPQHF.

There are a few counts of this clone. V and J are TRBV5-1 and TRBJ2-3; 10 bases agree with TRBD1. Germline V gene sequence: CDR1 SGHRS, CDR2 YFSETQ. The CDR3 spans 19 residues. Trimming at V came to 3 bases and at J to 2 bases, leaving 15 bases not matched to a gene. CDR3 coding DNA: TGCGCCAGCAGCTCGACAGGGGGCGGTTTTATCTCCTCCACAGATACGCAGTATTTT. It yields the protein CASSSTGGGFISSTDTQYF.

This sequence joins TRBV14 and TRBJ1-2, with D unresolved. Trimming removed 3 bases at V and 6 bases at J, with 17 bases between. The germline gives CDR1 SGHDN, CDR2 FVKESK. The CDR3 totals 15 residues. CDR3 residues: CASSQGSRLRNGYTF. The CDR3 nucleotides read TGTGCCAGCAGCCAGGGTTCCCGTCTTCGTAATGGCTACACCTTC.

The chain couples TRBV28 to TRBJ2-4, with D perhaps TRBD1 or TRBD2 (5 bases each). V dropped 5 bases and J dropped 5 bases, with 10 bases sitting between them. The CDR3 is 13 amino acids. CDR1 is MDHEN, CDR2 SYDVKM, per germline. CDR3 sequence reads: CASSPLGENIQYF. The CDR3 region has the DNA TGTGCCAGCAGTCCCCTGGGGGAAAACATTCAGTACTTC.

DNA for the CDR3: TGTGCCAGCAGCTTACGACAGGGGTTGGGGAGCACTGAAGCTTTCTTT. Residues: CASSLRQGLGSTEAFF. This chain joins TRBV7-9 and TRBJ1-1; TRBD1 matches 8 bases. The V segment lost 2 bases and the J segment 4 bases; nucleotides outside the gene matches: 9. There are 16 residues in the CDR3. CDR1 is SEHNR and CDR2 is FQNEAQ in the germline V gene (reference sequence).

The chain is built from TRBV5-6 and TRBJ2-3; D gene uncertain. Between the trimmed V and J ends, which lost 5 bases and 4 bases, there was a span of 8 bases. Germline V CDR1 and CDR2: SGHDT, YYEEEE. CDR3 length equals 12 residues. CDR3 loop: CASRRTADTQYF. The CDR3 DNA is TGTGCCAGCAGGAGGACCGCAGATACGCAGTATTTT.

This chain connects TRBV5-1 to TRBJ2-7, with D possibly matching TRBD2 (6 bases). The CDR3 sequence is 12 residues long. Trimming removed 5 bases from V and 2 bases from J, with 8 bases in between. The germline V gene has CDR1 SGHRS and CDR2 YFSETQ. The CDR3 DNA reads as TGCGCCAGCAGAGGAGGGACCTACGAGCAGTACTTC. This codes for CASRGGTYEQYF.

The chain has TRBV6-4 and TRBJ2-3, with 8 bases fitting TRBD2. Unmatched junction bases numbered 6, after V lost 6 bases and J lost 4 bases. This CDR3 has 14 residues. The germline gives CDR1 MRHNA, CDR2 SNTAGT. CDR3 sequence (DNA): TGTGCCAGCAGCCTGACTAGCGAGGCAGATACGCAGTATTTT. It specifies CASSLTSEADTQYF.

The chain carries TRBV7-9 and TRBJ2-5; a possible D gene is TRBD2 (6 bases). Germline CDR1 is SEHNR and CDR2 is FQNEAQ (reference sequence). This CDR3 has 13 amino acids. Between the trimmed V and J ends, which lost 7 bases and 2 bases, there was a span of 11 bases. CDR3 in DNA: TGTGCCAGCAAGGGCGGGACGCAAGAGACCCAGTACTTC. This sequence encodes CASKGGTQETQYF.

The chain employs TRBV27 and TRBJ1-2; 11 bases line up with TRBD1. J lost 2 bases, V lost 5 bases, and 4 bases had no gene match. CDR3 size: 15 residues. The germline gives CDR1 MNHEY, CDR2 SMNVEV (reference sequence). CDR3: CASSTGQGANYGYTF. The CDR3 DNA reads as TGTGCCAGCAGTACTGGACAGGGGGCAAACTATGGCTACACCTTC.

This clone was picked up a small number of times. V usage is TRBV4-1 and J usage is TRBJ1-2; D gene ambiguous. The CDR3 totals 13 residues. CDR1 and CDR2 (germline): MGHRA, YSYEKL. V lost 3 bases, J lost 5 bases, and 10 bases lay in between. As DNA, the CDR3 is TGCGCCAGCAGCCACAGCCACACTTATGGCTACACCTTC. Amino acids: CASSHSHTYGYTF.

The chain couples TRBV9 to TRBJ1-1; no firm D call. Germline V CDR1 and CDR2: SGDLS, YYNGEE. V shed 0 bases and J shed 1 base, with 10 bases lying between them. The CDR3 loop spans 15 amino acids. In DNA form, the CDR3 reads TGTGCCAGCAGCGTAGCTGTGACACCGAACACTGAAGCTTTCTTT. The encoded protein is CASSVAVTPNTEAFF.

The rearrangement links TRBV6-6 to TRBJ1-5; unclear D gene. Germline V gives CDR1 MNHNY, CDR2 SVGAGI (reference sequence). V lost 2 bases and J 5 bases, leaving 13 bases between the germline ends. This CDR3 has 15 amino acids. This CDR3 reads CASSYGEEYHQPQHF. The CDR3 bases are TGTGCCAGCAGTTACGGCGAGGAGTATCATCAGCCCCAGCATTTT.

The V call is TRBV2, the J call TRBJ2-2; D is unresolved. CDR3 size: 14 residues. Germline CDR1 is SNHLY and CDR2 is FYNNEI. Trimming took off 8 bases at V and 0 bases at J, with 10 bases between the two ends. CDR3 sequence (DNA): TGTGCCAGCTCAAGACATACGAACACCGGGGAGCTGTTTTTT. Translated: CASSRHTNTGELFF.

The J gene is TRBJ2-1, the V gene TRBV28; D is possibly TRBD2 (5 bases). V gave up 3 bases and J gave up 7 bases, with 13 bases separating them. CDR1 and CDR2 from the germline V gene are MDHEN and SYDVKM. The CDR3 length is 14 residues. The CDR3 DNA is TGTGCCAGCAGTTTCCGGAGGATCGTTAATGAGCAGTTCTTC. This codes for CASSFRRIVNEQFF.

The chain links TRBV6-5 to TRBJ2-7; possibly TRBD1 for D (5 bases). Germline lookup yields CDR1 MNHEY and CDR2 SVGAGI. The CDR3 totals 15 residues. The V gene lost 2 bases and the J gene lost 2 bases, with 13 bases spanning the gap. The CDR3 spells CASSYGQGTAYEQYF. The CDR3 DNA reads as TGTGCCAGCAGTTACGGCCAGGGTACGGCCTACGAGCAGTACTTC.

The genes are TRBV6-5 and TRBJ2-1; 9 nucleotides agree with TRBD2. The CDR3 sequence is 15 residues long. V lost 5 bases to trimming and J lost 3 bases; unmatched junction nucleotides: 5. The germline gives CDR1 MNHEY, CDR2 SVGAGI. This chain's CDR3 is CASSLREGYYNEQFF. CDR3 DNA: TGTGCCAGCAGTCTGCGGGAGGGGTACTACAATGAGCAGTTCTTC.

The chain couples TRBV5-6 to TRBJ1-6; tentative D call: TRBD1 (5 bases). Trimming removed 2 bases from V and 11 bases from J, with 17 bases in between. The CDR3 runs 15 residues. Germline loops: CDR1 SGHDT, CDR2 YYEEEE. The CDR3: CASSLLPGGKAPLHF. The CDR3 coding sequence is TGTGCCAGCAGCTTACTTCCCGGGGGGAAGGCACCCCTCCACTTT.

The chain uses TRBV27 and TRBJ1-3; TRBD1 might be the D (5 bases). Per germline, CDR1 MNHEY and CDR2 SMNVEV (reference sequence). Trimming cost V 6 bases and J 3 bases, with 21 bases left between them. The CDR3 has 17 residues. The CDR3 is CASSLSPGGVFGNTIYF. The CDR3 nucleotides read TGTGCCAGCAGCCTTTCCCCGGGGGGAGTTTTTGGAAACACCATATATTTT.

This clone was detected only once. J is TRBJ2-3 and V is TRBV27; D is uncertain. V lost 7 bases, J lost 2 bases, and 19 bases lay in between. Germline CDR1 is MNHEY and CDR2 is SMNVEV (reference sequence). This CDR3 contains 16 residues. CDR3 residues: CASKEKPGEITDTQYF. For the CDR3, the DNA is TGTGCCAGCAAAGAAAAGCCCGGAGAAATCACAGATACGCAGTATTTT.

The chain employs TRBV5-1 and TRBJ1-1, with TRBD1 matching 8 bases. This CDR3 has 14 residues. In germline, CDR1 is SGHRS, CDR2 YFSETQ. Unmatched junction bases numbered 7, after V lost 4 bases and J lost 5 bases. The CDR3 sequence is CASSTTGVETEAFF. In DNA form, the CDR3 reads TGCGCCAGCAGCACGACAGGGGTGGAGACTGAAGCTTTCTTT. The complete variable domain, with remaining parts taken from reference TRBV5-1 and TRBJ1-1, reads KAGVTQTPRYLIKTRGQQVTLSCSPISGHRSVSWYQQTPGQGLQFLFEYFSETQRNKGNFPGRFSGRQFSNSRSEMNVSTLELGDSALYLCASSTTGVETEAFFGQGTRLTVV.

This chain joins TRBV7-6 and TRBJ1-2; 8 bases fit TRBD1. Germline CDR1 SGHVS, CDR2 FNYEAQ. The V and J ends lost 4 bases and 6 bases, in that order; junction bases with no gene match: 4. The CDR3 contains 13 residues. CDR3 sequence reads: CASSSTGGDGYTF. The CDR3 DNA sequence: TGTGCCAGCAGCTCCACAGGGGGAGATGGCTACACCTTC.

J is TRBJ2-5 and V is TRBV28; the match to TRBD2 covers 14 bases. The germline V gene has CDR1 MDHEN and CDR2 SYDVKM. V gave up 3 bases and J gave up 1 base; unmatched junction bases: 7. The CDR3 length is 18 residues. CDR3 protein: CASSLRLAGGGFQETQYF. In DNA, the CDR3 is TGTGCCAGCAGTTTGAGACTAGCGGGAGGGGGGTTCCAAGAGACCCAGTACTTC.